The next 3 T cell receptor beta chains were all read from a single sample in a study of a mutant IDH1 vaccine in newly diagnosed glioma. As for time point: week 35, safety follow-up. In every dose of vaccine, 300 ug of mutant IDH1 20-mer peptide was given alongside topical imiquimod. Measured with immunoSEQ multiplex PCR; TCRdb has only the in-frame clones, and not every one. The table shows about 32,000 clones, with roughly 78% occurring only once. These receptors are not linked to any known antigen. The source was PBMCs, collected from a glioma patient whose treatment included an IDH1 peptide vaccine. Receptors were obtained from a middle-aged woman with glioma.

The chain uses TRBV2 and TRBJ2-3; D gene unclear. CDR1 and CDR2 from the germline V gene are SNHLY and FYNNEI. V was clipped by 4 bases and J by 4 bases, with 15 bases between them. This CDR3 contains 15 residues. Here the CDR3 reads CASSGLDQVADTQYF. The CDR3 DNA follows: TGTGCCAGCAGTGGGCTGGACCAGGTCGCAGATACGCAGTATTTT.

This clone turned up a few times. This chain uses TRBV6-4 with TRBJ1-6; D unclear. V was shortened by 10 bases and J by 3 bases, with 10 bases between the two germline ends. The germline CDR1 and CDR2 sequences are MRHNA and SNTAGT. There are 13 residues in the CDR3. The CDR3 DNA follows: TGTGCCACCCGGCAGAGCTATAATTCACCCCTCCACTTT. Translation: CATRQSYNSPLHF.

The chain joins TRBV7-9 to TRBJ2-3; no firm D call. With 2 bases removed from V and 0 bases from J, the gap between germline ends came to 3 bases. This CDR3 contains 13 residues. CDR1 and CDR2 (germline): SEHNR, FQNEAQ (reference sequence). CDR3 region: CASSLYSTDTQYF. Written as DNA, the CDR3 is TGTGCCAGCAGCTTATACAGCACAGATACGCAGTATTTT.